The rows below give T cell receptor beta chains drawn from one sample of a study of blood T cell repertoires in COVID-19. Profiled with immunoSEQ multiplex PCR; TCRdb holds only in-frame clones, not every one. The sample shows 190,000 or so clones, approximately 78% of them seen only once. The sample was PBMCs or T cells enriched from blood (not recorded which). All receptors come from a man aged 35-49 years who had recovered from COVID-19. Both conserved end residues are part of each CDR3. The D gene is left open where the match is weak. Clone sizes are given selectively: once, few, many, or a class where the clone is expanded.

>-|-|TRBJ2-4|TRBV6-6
TGTGCCAGCAGCCGACGGTTCCATACCCAGGGGCGCGTGGAAAACATTCAGTACTTC
CASSRRFHTQGRVENIQYF
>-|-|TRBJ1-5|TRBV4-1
TGCGCCAGCAGACACGATTGGGGGGGCAATCAGCCCCAGCATTTT
CASRHDWGGNQPQHF
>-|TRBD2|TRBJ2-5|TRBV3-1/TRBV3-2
TGTGCCAGCAGTCGCCCGGGGACTAGCGCGGAGACCCAGTACTTC
CASSRPGTSAETQYF
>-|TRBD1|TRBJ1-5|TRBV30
TGTGCCTGGAGTGTAAGGACAGGGTTCAATCAGCCCCAGCATTTT
CAWSVRTGFNQPQHF
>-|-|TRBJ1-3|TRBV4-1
TGCGCCAGCAGCCAAGCGAGGAGGGATGGAAACACCATATATTTT
CASSQARRDGNTIYF
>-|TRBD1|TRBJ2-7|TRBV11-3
TGTGCCAGCAGCCGGACAGGGGGCGAAGAGCAGTACTTC
CASSRTGGEEQYF
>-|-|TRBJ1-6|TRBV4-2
TGTGCCAGCAGCCAAGTCCGAACAGGGTTCGTTTCACCCCTCCACTTT
CASSQVRTGFVSPLHF
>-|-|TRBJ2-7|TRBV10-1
TGCGCCAGCAGTGAAGGGGGTACCTTGCGGGAGCAGTACTTC
CASSEGGTLREQYF
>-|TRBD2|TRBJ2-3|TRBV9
TGTGCCAGCAGCGCTAGCGGGACTAGCACAGATACGCAGTATTTT
CASSASGTSTDTQYF
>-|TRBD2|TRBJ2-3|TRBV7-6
TGTGCCAGCAGCCAAACCCCGCGGGGGGGAAGCACAGATACGCAGTATTTT
CASSQTPRGGSTDTQYF
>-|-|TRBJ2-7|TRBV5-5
TGTGCCAGCAGCTTGGCAGGAGGTCAGTCCTACGAGCAGTACTTC
CASSLAGGQSYEQYF
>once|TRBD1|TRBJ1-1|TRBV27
TGTGCCAGCAGTTTAGGCGGGACAGGTACTGAAGCTTTCTTT
CASSLGGTGTEAFF
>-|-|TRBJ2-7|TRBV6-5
TGTGCCAGCAGTTACTTGGGGGGCGAGCAGTACTTC
CASSYLGGEQYF
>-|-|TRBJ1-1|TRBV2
TGTGCCAGCAGTGAAACAGGCACGAACACTGAAGCTTTCTTT
CASSETGTNTEAFF
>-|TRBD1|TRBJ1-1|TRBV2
TGTGCCAGCAAGGGGCAGGGGGTCGGGAACACTGAAGCTTTCTTT
CASKGQGVGNTEAFF
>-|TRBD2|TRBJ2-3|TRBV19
TGTGCCAGTAGTATAGATTATAAGGGACTAGCGGCAACAGATACGCAGTATTTT
CASSIDYKGLAATDTQYF
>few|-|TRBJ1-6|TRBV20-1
TGCAGTGCTAGTCTTGGACAGTACAATAATTCACCCCTCCACTTT
CSASLGQYNNSPLHF
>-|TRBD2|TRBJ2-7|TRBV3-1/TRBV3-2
TGTGCCAGCAGCGGAAATCCGGGACTAGCGGGAGCTTCCCACGAGCAGTACTTC
CASSGNPGLAGASHEQYF
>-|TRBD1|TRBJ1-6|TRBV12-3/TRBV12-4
TGTGCCAGCACCGGGACAGGGTTGATGGCCCTCCACTTT
CASTGTGLMALHF
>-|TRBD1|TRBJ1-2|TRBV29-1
TGCAGTACAAGCCCGGGACAGAACTATGGCTACACCTTC
CSTSPGQNYGYTF
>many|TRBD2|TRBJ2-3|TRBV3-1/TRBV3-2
TGTGCCAGCAGCCTTAGCGGGAGAGCAAACACAGATACGCAGTATTTT
CASSLSGRANTDTQYF
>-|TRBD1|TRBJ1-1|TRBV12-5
TGTGCTAGTGGGCTGACAGGGGGCAGTGAAGCTTTCTTT
CASGLTGGSEAFF
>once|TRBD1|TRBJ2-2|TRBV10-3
TGTGCCATCAGTGCCAATACAGGGGGCACCGGGGAGCTGTTTTTT
CAISANTGGTGELFF
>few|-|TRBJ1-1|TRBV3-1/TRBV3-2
TGTGCCAGCAGCCAGACTCAATGGGACACTGAAGCTTTCTTT
CASSQTQWDTEAFF
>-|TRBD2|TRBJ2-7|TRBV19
TGTGCCAGTAGCCCGACTAGCGGGTTTTCCTACGAGCAGTACTTC
CASSPTSGFSYEQYF
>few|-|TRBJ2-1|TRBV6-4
TGTGCCAGCAGTGGGGGGGAAGGCAATGAGCAGTTCTTC
CASSGGEGNEQFF
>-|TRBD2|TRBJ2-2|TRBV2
TGTGCCAGCAGTCAGCGGGAAGGGCACACCGGGGAGCTGTTTTTT
CASSQREGHTGELFF
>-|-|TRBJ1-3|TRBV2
TGTGCCAGCAGTATGACACACTCTGGAAACACCATATATTTT
CASSMTHSGNTIYF
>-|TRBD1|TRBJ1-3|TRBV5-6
TGTGCCAGCAGCTTGGGGACAGGGGGCGGAAACACCATATATTTT
CASSLGTGGGNTIYF
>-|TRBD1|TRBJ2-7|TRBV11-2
TGTGCCAGCAGCTTAGGATCAGGGGGTGGCTACGAGCAGTACTTC
CASSLGSGGGYEQYF
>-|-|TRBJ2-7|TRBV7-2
TGTGCCAGCAGCTTAGGGGGCGGGGGCAGCTCCTACGAGCAGTACTTC
CASSLGGGGSSYEQYF
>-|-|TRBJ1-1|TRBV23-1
TGCGCCAGCAGCGAACGCCATGACATCCTCGGGGGAGCTTTCTTT
CASSERHDILGGAFF
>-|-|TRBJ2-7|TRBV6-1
TGTGCCAGCAGTGAACTTGGGGGCGCCCCCGAGCAGTACTTC
CASSELGGAPEQYF
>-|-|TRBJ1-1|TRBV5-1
TGCGCCAGCAGTCTGGAGACAGCGAACACTGAAGCTTTCTTT
CASSLETANTEAFF
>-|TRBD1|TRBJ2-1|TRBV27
TGTGCCAGCAGTACCTACAGGGGACGGGGACGAGGTTCGACATACAATGAGCAGTTCTTC
CASSTYRGRGRGSTYNEQFF
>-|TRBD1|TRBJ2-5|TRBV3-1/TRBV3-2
TGTGCCAGCAGCCACACCAGGGGGCTGGAGACCCAGTACTTC
CASSHTRGLETQYF
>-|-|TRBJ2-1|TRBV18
TGTGCCAGCTCACCCACCCGCGAGGAAGAGTTCTTC
CASSPTREEEFF
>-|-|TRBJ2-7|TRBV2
TGTGCCAGCAGGGTAGGCCGGGACAAGGCCCGACAGTACTTC
CASRVGRDKARQYF
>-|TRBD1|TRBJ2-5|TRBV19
TGTGCCAGTAGCGACAGGGGTGAGACCCAGTACTTC
CASSDRGETQYF
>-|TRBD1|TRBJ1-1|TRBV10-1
TGCGCCAGTAGGGGACAGGGGAACACTGAAGCTTTCTTT
CASRGQGNTEAFF
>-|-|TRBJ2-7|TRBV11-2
TGTGCCAGCAGGGGCGGGGCCCTCCTTTACGAGCAGTACTTC
CASRGGALLYEQYF
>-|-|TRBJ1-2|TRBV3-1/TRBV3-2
TGTGCCAGCAGCCAGCTAGGGGGAAGGGACTATGGCTACACCTTC
CASSQLGGRDYGYTF
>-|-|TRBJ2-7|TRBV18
TGTGCCAGCTCACCTCAAGCGGGCGAGCAGTACTTC
CASSPQAGEQYF
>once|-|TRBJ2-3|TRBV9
TGTGCCAGCAGCCTAACCCAAGGACTGTCTAGCACAGATACGCAGTATTTT
CASSLTQGLSSTDTQYF